The 26 T cell receptor beta chains below were found in one sample sequenced in a study of blood T cell repertoires in COVID-19. The method was immunoSEQ multiplex PCR; TCRdb's version includes in-frame clones alone and lacks a portion of them. The sample has over 150,000 clones; more than 85% are singletons. Sequenced sample: peripheral blood. These receptors were obtained from a man between 60 and 70 years old with COVID-19, enrolled during active disease.

This chain links TRBV2 with TRBJ2-5, with TRBD2 as a possible D gene (7 bases). CDR3 size: 15 residues. CDR1 SNHLY and CDR2 FYNNEI come from the germline V gene. Deletions cut 7 bases from V and 1 base from J, with 16 bases between. The CDR3 sequence: CASKRGGAVQETQYF. For the CDR3, the DNA is TGTGCCAGCAAAAGAGGGGGGGCCGTCCAAGAGACCCAGTACTTC. Drawing the rest from reference TRBV2 and TRBJ2-5, the complete variable domain is EPEVTQTPSHQVTQMGQEVILRCVPISNHLYFYWYRQILGQKVEFLVSFYNNEISEKSEIFDDQFSVERPDGSNFTLKIRSTKLEDSAMYFCASKRGGAVQETQYFGPGTRLLVL.

The chain joins TRBV19 to TRBJ1-2; perhaps TRBD1 as D (5 bases). The CDR3 runs 14 residues. Germline loops: CDR1 LNHDA, CDR2 SQIVND (reference sequence). V lost 4 bases and J lost 8, with 17 bases in between. The CDR3: CASSTPGGVHGYTF. Here the CDR3 DNA reads TGTGCCAGTAGTACCCCCGGGGGGGTCCACGGCTACACCTTC.

The chain couples TRBV15 to TRBJ1-2; D unresolved. V lost 0 bases and J lost 9, with 17 bases in between. Germline CDR1 is LNHNV and CDR2 is YYDKDF (reference sequence). The CDR3 runs to 15 residues. CDR3 amino acids: CATSRDTGSTSSYTF. CDR3 DNA sequence: TGTGCCACCAGCAGAGATACTGGTTCCACTTCGAGCTACACCTTC.

This clone was seen only a few times. The rearrangement uses TRBV6-5 and TRBJ2-7; TRBD1 agrees at 8 bases. CDR1 is MNHEY, CDR2 SVGAGI, per germline. Trimming at V came to 6 bases and at J to 4 bases, leaving 11 bases not matched to a gene. The CDR3 has 15 amino acids. The CDR3 DNA sequence: TGTGCCAGCAGCCCCCCCGCGACAGGGGATTACGAGCAGTACTTC. Its protein is CASSPPATGDYEQYF.

The rearrangement uses TRBV29-1 and TRBJ1-3; TRBD1 agrees at 7 bases. Germline CDR1 and CDR2: SQVTM and ANQGSEA. V was clipped by 6 bases and J by 4 bases; unmatched bases: 6. CDR3 length: 13 amino acids. In DNA form, the CDR3 reads TGCAGCGTCTTGACAGGGACGGGAAACACCATATATTTT. Translated, it gives CSVLTGTGNTIYF.

The chain uses TRBV30 and TRBJ1-2, with unresolved D. Per the germline V gene, CDR1 is GTSNPN and CDR2 is SVGIG (reference sequence). The CDR3 sequence is 13 residues long. Trimming removed 0 bases from V and 8 bases from J, with 13 bases in between. CDR3 in DNA: TGTGCCTGGAGTGTATCGGGGTCTGGAGGCTACACCTTC. It yields the protein CAWSVSGSGGYTF.

The chain links TRBV28 to TRBJ1-3; 7 nucleotides align to TRBD1. This CDR3 has 16 residues. Germline V gives CDR1 MDHEN, CDR2 SYDVKM. The V and J ends lost 2 bases and 3 bases, in that order; junction bases with no gene match: 7. The CDR3 DNA reads TGTGCCAGCAGTTTAGGTATCGGGACAGTTGGAAACACCATATATTTT. Translating gives CASSLGIGTVGNTIYF.

This chain connects TRBV6-6 to TRBJ2-7; 10 positions agree with TRBD1. V shed 6 bases and J 6 bases; nucleotides not matched to a gene: 11. This CDR3 is built from 15 residues. Looked up from germline, CDR1 is MNHNY and CDR2 is SVGAGI (reference sequence). CDR3 bases: TGTGCCAGCAGAAACTCCGGGACAGGGGACTCCGAGCAGTACTTC. Residues: CASRNSGTGDSEQYF.

The CDR3, as DNA: TGTGCCAGCAGCCAGGGTAACACTGAAGCTTTCTTT. Its protein is CASSQGNTEAFF. This rearrangement joins TRBV6-5 to TRBJ1-1; TRBD1 is a possible D gene (5 bases). The CDR3 sequence is 12 residues long. V was trimmed by 6 bases and J by 2 bases, leaving 7 bases between them. CDR1 is MNHEY, CDR2 SVGAGI, per germline.

This clone came up once. The chain has TRBV11-3 and TRBJ1-1, with D possibly TRBD1 on 6 matching bases. The CDR3 loop spans 15 amino acids. The germline CDR1 and CDR2 sequences are SGHNT and YENEEA. Trimming stripped 2 bases from V and 0 bases from J, with 10 bases between. The CDR3 sequence: CASSLKDRMNTEAFF. CDR3 in DNA: TGTGCCAGCAGCTTAAAGGACAGAATGAACACTGAAGCTTTCTTT.

The chain carries TRBV7-3 and TRBJ2-3; 8 nucleotides agree with TRBD2. The CDR3 is 15 amino acids. Germline trimming cut 2 bases from V and 4 bases from J; bases unmatched to any gene: 5. Germline V gene data show CDR1 as SGHTA and CDR2 as FQGTGA. The CDR3 DNA follows: TGTGCCAGCAGCTTAGGAGCGGGGGAGGCAGATACGCAGTATTTT. Protein sequence: CASSLGAGEADTQYF.

The J gene is TRBJ1-4, the V gene TRBV30, with 8 bases matching TRBD1. The CDR3 contains 14 residues. CDR1 and CDR2 from the germline V gene are GTSNPN and SVGIG (reference sequence). J gave up 7 bases and V 5 bases, and 9 bases lay outside the gene matches. In DNA form, the CDR3 reads TGTGCCTGGGGTCAGGGGGCGCGGGGTGAAAAACTGTTTTTT. Translation: CAWGQGARGEKLFF.

The rearrangement links TRBV18 to TRBJ1-1; D is undetermined. CDR3 length: 14 residues. CDR1 KGHSH and CDR2 LQKENI come from the germline V gene. Trimming removed 3 bases at V and 0 bases at J, with 8 bases between. CDR3 in amino acids: CASSPLRVNTEAFF. In DNA form, the CDR3 reads TGTGCCAGCTCACCCCTCCGGGTGAACACTGAAGCTTTCTTT.

The chain is built from TRBV5-1 and TRBJ1-5; 8 bases match TRBD1. Germline CDR1 reads SGHRS; CDR2 reads YFSETQ. The trim removed 7 bases at V and 4 bases at J, leaving 10 bases unmatched. CDR3 length: 15 amino acids. CDR3 DNA sequence: TGCGCCAGCGGACCCGGGACAGGTAGAAATCAGCCCCAGCATTTT. Protein: CASGPGTGRNQPQHF.

J is TRBJ1-3 and V is TRBV3-1 (or the pseudogene TRBV3-2); 11 bases fit TRBD1. J lost 4 bases, V lost 1 base, and 12 bases had no gene match. The CDR3 is made up of 19 amino acids. CDR1 LGHDT and CDR2 YNNKEL come from the germline V gene (reference sequence). The CDR3 protein is CASSQATGQGEGEGNTIYF. The CDR3 DNA sequence: TGTGCCAGCAGCCAAGCCACGGGACAGGGGGAAGGGGAAGGAAACACCATATATTTT.

CDR3 coding DNA: TGTGCCAGCAGCCTTGACAGGGCCATCACTGAAGCTTTCTTT. Translating gives CASSLDRAITEAFF. The V and J genes are TRBV6-5 and TRBJ1-1; 7 bases fit TRBD1. This CDR3 has 14 amino acids. V was clipped by 6 bases and J by 4 bases; unmatched bases: 8. Germline CDR1 MNHEY, CDR2 SVGAGI.

The CDR3 nucleotides read TGTGCCAGTAGTATATGGGGGCGACCAAACACTGAAGCTTTCTTT. Protein: CASSIWGRPNTEAFF. V usage is TRBV19 and J usage is TRBJ1-1, with a weak D call TRBD1 (6 bases). The V and J ends lost 2 bases and 2 bases respectively, with 12 bases between them. This CDR3 spans 15 amino acids. Germline V gene sequence: CDR1 LNHDA, CDR2 SQIVND (reference sequence).

The genes are TRBV6-2 or TRBV6-3 and TRBJ2-7, with TRBD2 matching 10 bases. The CDR3 runs to 16 residues. The V gene end was trimmed by 5 bases and the J gene end by 0 bases; junction bases not matched to a gene: 7. CDR1 and CDR2 (germline): MNHEY, SVGEGT. CDR3 sequence: CASSPSGLASSYEQYF. CDR3 nucleotides: TGTGCCAGCAGTCCCTCGGGACTAGCGAGCTCCTACGAGCAGTACTTC.

This clone appeared a single time. This chain uses TRBV6-2 or TRBV6-3 with TRBJ1-2; possible D gene TRBD1, 6 bases. V lost 2 bases and J lost 4, with 11 bases in between. Germline CDR1 MNHEY, CDR2 SVGEGT. CDR3 length: 14 amino acids. CDR3 amino acids: CASSYRDTRYGYTF. The CDR3 region has the DNA TGTGCCAGCAGTTACAGGGACACCCGCTATGGCTACACCTTC.

This clone was counted a few times. The chain employs TRBV7-9 and TRBJ1-2, with 12 bases lining up with TRBD1. V was pared by 0 bases and J by 4 bases, with 12 bases of the junction left unmatched. Germline values: CDR1 SEHNR, CDR2 FQNEAQ (reference sequence). CDR3 size: 19 residues. The CDR3 reads CASSLAYRDRGRYLYGYTF. CDR3 coding DNA: TGTGCCAGCAGCTTAGCTTATCGGGACAGGGGGCGTTATCTCTATGGCTACACCTTC.

The chain joins TRBV7-2 to TRBJ2-1; the D is unclear. CDR1 SGHTA and CDR2 FQGNSA come from the germline V gene. The CDR3 is made up of 14 amino acids. The ends were cut back, 3 bases at V and 4 bases at J, with 10 bases in the middle. Here the CDR3 DNA reads TGTGCCAGCAGCTTGGCCGGGTCTTACAATGAGCAGTTCTTC. Translating gives CASSLAGSYNEQFF.

The chain has TRBV6-6 and TRBJ2-7, with 8 positions matching TRBD1. J was trimmed by 3 bases and V by 2 bases; bases with no gene match: 6. Germline V gene sequence: CDR1 MNHNY, CDR2 SVGAGI (reference sequence). The CDR3 is 15 amino acids. The CDR3 DNA follows: TGTGCCAGCAGTTACCGACAGGGGATTATCTACGAGCAGTACTTC. This gives the protein CASSYRQGIIYEQYF.

As DNA, the CDR3 is TGTGCCAGCAGTTACCGATCTGAAGCAGGAGGTCAGCCCCAGCATTTT. As protein: CASSYRSEAGGQPQHF. The chain combines TRBV6-2 or TRBV6-3 with TRBJ1-5; D is unresolved. The CDR3 length is 16 residues. The germline V and J ends were trimmed by 2 bases and 6 bases, with 17 bases remaining between them. Germline values: CDR1 MNHEY, CDR2 SVGEGT.

The chain uses TRBV5-4 and TRBJ2-2; TRBD1 matches 8 bases. This CDR3 is 17 amino acids long. CDR1 SGHNT and CDR2 YYREEE come from the germline V gene (reference sequence). V shed 4 bases, J shed 5 bases, and the junction held 13 bases outside the gene matches. DNA of the CDR3: TGTGCCAGCAGCCACCCGACAGGACAGGGAAGAACCGGGGAGCTGTTTTTT. This sequence encodes CASSHPTGQGRTGELFF. The full variable domain, in which reference TRBV5-4 and TRBJ2-2 provide the parts outside the CDR3, is ETGVTQSPTHLIKTRGQQVTLRCSSQSGHNTVSWYQQALGQGPQFIFQYYREEENGRGNFPPRFSGLQFPNYSSELNVNALELDDSALYLCASSHPTGQGRTGELFFGEGSRLTVL.

The chain links TRBV12-3 or TRBV12-4 to TRBJ2-1; the D gene is possibly TRBD2 (5 bases). The CDR3 contains 13 residues. Trimming took off 7 bases at V and 5 bases at J, with 12 bases between the two ends. CDR3 DNA sequence: TGTGCCAGCACCGGTCGGGGTAACAATGAGCAGTTCTTC. As protein: CASTGRGNNEQFF.

The V gene is TRBV7-9, the J gene TRBJ1-1, with TRBD1 identical over 7 bases. Germline V gene data show CDR1 as SEHNR and CDR2 as FQNEAQ (reference sequence). With 4 bases clipped from V and 1 base from J, the junction kept 6 bases outside the gene matches. There are 15 residues in the CDR3. Here the CDR3 DNA reads TGTGCCAGCAGCTCCTCGACAGGGAGGAACACTGAAGCTTTCTTT. Amino acid sequence: CASSSSTGRNTEAFF.